The T cell receptor beta chain described here comes from a study of blood T cell repertoires in COVID-19. V shed 10 bases, J shed 3 bases, and the junction held 9 bases outside the gene matches. This CDR3 comprises 14 residues. Germline assignment: CDR1 MNHEY and CDR2 SMNVEV (reference sequence). This clone was seen once. Only in-frame clones appear in the TCRdb table, and some are missing; sequencing was by immunoSEQ multiplex PCR. This sample yields roughly 220,000 clones, of which 84% are seen a single time; nearly 20% belongs to the top ten. Sequencing was done on a sample of peripheral blood. The J gene is TRBJ2-1, the V gene TRBV27, with 7 positions matching TRBD2. The source of this sequence is a man younger than 45 with active or convalescent COVID-19. This chain's CDR3 is CATGWAGDYNEQFF. The CDR3 coding sequence is TGTGCCACCGGCTGGGCGGGAGACTACAATGAGCAGTTCTTC.